The table lists the clone carrying this TCR beta chain with a few counts. Its specificity is not known. The CDR3 loop spans 14 amino acids. With 6 bases removed from V and 1 base from J, the gap between germline ends came to 12 bases. Germline V CDR1 and CDR2: MNHEY, SVGAGI. This entry belongs to a study of blood T cells in healthy people across ages. Study-wide results and limits: Long-lived donors exceeded aged donors in naive CD4+ cells and diversity.

Through a sample-barcoded 5' primer and a J-beta primer mix, a second PCR was run for roughly 7 to 11 cycles. TCRdb processed the 5' RACE reads anew with MiXCR; each CDR3 protein has one entry. The sample has more than 700,000 distinct CDR3 sequences, around half seen once. This TCR derives from a man at least 80 years old in good health. Sequences were obtained from blood. The genes are TRBV6-5 and TRBJ1-1, with a weak D call TRBD1 (6 bases). CDR3 DNA: TGTGCCAGCAGACCGGACAGAAGGAACACTGAAGCTTTCTTT. This encodes CASRPDRRNTEAFF.